The entry below describes one TCR beta chain. Its target is not known. This sample was included in a study of cytomegalovirus exposure and HLA in healthy donors. Findings of the study overall: A later analysis reportedly found fewer N-insertions in an Asian-associated ancestry cluster than the approximately 700-donor mean. Presence/absence analyses treated sequencing depth as roughly uniform across donors.

Those who donated were healthy bone marrow donors. Germline CDR1 and CDR2: SGHDT and YYEEEE. This CDR3 comprises 14 residues. J lost 8 bases, V lost 3 bases, and 8 bases had no gene match. The PCR made use of 60 Vbeta and 13 Jbeta primers. Data came from immunoSEQ multiplex PCR; TCRdb stores just in-frame clones and leaves some out. This sample has approximately 110,000 clones, with about four fifths found just once. The chain links TRBV5-6 to TRBJ1-2; 9 bases agree with TRBD1. Specimen: PBMCs. This receptor was identified in a man aged 25 to 40 in good health and CMV-seropositive. The CDR3 sequence is CASSYQQGAWGYTF. The CDR3 DNA sequence: TGTGCCAGCAGCTACCAACAGGGGGCCTGGGGCTACACCTTC.